The 16 T cell receptor beta chains given below trace back to one sample, sequenced in a study of Ad26.COV2.S vaccination and SARS-CoV-2 variants. Clones were sequenced by immunoSEQ multiplex PCR, and TCRdb holds only the in-frame ones, with some missing. The data hold about 370,000 clones, with around 91% observed a single time. Described treatment: approximately 18 received Ad26.COV2.S at low or high dose, single or two shots; 5 received placebo; per-sample allocation not given. Sampling took place 63 days after the first vaccine or placebo injection. Sequencing used peripheral blood, obtained in a trial of Ad26.COV2.S vaccine versus placebo. The origin of the receptors is a person between 18 and 59 years old who received the Ad26.COV2.S COVID-19 vaccine or a placebo.

This clone has just one count. J is TRBJ2-7 and V is TRBV12-3 or TRBV12-4, with TRBD2 matching over 8 bases. The CDR3 is made up of 13 amino acids. The V and J ends lost 6 bases and 3 bases, in that order; junction bases with no gene match: 4. CDR3: CASRAGGYYEQYF. Here the CDR3 DNA reads TGTGCCAGCAGGGCGGGAGGATACTACGAGCAGTACTTC.

The chain couples TRBV19 to TRBJ1-1; no reliable D call. The CDR3 has 13 residues. V lost 7 bases to trimming and J lost 4 bases, with 13 bases between them. Germline CDR1 reads LNHDA; CDR2 reads SQIVND (reference sequence). In DNA, the CDR3 is TGTGCCAGTAACACATATTATGGCACTGAAGCTTTCTTT. This sequence encodes CASNTYYGTEAFF.

Only a few counts were recorded for this clone. The J gene is TRBJ2-5, the V gene TRBV29-1; 8 bases fit TRBD2. V was pared by 3 bases and J by 5 bases, with 8 bases of the junction left unmatched. The CDR3 covers 14 residues. Germline V gene data show CDR1 as SQVTM and CDR2 as ANQGSEA. CDR3 bases: TGCAGCGTTGAGACGGGAGGGCCGGGGGAGACCCAGTACTTC. Its protein product is CSVETGGPGETQYF.

The chain employs TRBV5-4 and TRBJ2-5; D is undetermined. The CDR3 has 12 amino acids. V dropped 4 bases and J dropped 3 bases, with 7 bases sitting between them. From germline, CDR1 is SGHNT and CDR2 YYREEE (reference sequence). CDR3 DNA: TGTGCCAGCAGCCCCCAGAAAGAGACCCAGTACTTC. Its translation: CASSPQKETQYF. Full variable domain (rest looked up from reference TRBV5-4 and TRBJ2-5): ETGVTQSPTHLIKTRGQQVTLRCSSQSGHNTVSWYQQALGQGPQFIFQYYREEENGRGNFPPRFSGLQFPNYSSELNVNALELDDSALYLCASSPQKETQYFGPGTRLLVL.

The V call is TRBV20-1, the J call TRBJ1-1, with D possibly matching TRBD1 (6 bases). This CDR3 is 14 amino acids long. Trimming left V 3 bases short and J 1 base short, with 12 bases between. CDR1 and CDR2 (germline): DFQATT, SNEGSKA (reference sequence). This CDR3 reads CSASPGARNTEAFF. CDR3 nucleotide sequence: TGCAGTGCTAGTCCAGGGGCGCGGAACACTGAAGCTTTCTTT.

On this clone itself: Because the CDR3's place on the DNA is in doubt, the DNA is left out and the CDR3 is given as listed by TCRdb. The chain employs TRBV21-1 and TRBJ1-5. TRBV21-1 is designated a pseudogene. The CDR3 region is 16 residues in length, termini included. The CDR3 loop reads CASSKEVGDGNQPQHF.

This clone was recorded a few times. CDR3 DNA: TGCAGCGTTCCCACCGGGCCCTACCCCTCCTACAATGAGCAGTTCTTC. Encoded protein: CSVPTGPYPSYNEQFF. The chain has TRBV29-1 and TRBJ2-1, with unresolved D. This CDR3 contains 16 residues. Trimming removed 5 bases at V and 0 bases at J, with 17 bases between. Germline V CDR1 and CDR2: SQVTM, ANQGSEA.

The V gene is TRBV3-1 (or the pseudogene TRBV3-2), the J gene TRBJ2-3; 11 nucleotides match TRBD2. Germline CDR1 LGHDT, CDR2 YNNKEL (reference sequence). The CDR3 runs 17 residues. V was clipped by 4 bases and J by 1 base; unmatched bases: 7. CDR3 nucleotide sequence: TGTGCCAGCAGCCTGCGAACTAGCGGGAGACGCACAGATACGCAGTATTTT. Translated: CASSLRTSGRRTDTQYF.

This clone was observed once. V usage is TRBV9 and J usage is TRBJ2-1; 10 bases align to TRBD2. CDR3 size: 16 residues. Germline assignment: CDR1 SGDLS and CDR2 YYNGEE. V shed 0 bases and J 7 bases; nucleotides not matched to a gene: 7. The CDR3 reads CASSVGTLAGVNEQFF. The CDR3 nucleotides are TGTGCCAGCAGCGTAGGAACCCTAGCGGGAGTGAATGAGCAGTTCTTC.

V gene TRBV30 combines with J gene TRBJ2-1; D uncertain. Germline CDR1 is GTSNPN and CDR2 is SVGIG (reference sequence). CDR3 size: 12 residues. V was pared by 2 bases and J by 4 bases, with 6 bases between. This CDR3 is CAWSPHYNEQFF. The CDR3 DNA is TGTGCCTGGAGTCCCCATTACAATGAGCAGTTCTTC. Full variable domain (rest looked up from reference TRBV30 and TRBJ2-1): SQTIHQWPATLVQPVGSPLSLECTVEGTSNPNLYWYRQAAGRGLQLLFYSVGIGQISSEVPQNLSASRPQDRQFILSSKKLLLSDSGFYLCAWSPHYNEQFFGPGTRLTVL.

This clone was counted once. The rearrangement uses TRBV28 and TRBJ2-1, with TRBD2 matching 13 bases. The CDR3 is 14 residues long. After removal of 7 bases from V and 7 bases from J, the junction contained 4 bases not matched to a gene. Germline lookup yields CDR1 MDHEN and CDR2 SYDVKM. The CDR3, as DNA: TGTGCCAGCATCCGACTAGCGGGGGGAAATGAGCAGTTCTTC. Translated, it gives CASIRLAGGNEQFF.

This chain uses TRBV7-3 with TRBJ2-3, with 9 bases identical to TRBD1. Germline CDR1 SGHTA, CDR2 FQGTGA. V trimming: 2 bases; J trimming: 4 bases; junction bases outside the gene matches: 7. This CDR3 has 16 residues. CDR3 nucleotide sequence: TGTGCCAGCAGCTTATCGGGACAGGGAGGGGCAGATACGCAGTATTTT. Protein sequence: CASSLSGQGGADTQYF.

CDR3 residues: CASSSGTSGYEQYF. The CDR3 nucleotides are TGTGCCAGCAGTTCCGGGACTAGCGGTTACGAGCAGTACTTC. The chain has TRBV27 and TRBJ2-7; TRBD2 matches at 11 bases. CDR1 MNHEY and CDR2 SMNVEV come from the germline V gene (reference sequence). This CDR3 comprises 14 residues. With V trimmed by 4 bases and J by 4 bases, 3 bases remained unmatched.

Here the CDR3 DNA reads TGTGCCAGCAGCCAAGACCGGGACAGGGGGCTCTATGGCTACACCTTC. Translated: CASSQDRDRGLYGYTF. The chain combines TRBV4-2 with TRBJ1-2; 12 bases line up with TRBD1. V gave up 0 bases and J gave up 4 bases; unmatched junction bases: 3. The germline CDR1 and CDR2 sequences are LGHNA and YNFKEQ. This CDR3 contains 16 residues.

The chain joins TRBV2 to TRBJ1-1; maybe TRBD1 (6 bases). Trimming cost V 6 bases and J 1 base, with 15 bases left between them. Germline V gene sequence: CDR1 SNHLY, CDR2 FYNNEI. The CDR3 sequence is 15 residues long. The CDR3 DNA reads as TGTGCCAGCAGAAAGGGGGGGATGACGAACACTGAAGCTTTCTTT. Residues: CASRKGGMTNTEAFF.

The CDR3 spells CASRIGGSNEKLFF. The CDR3 coding sequence is TGTGCCAGCAGGATCGGGGGCTCTAATGAAAAACTGTTTTTT. J is TRBJ1-4 and V is TRBV2; tentative D call: TRBD1 (6 bases). Germline V CDR1 and CDR2: SNHLY, FYNNEI. This CDR3 has 14 amino acids. Deletions cut 6 bases from V and 3 bases from J, with 11 bases between.